One and the same sample provided the 30 T cell receptor beta chains below, sequenced in a study of spatial heterogeneity in lung cancer. Noted time point: blood at routine non-recurrence follow-up after resection. In each case, whole RNA from tumor, nontumor lung or frozen PBMC was sequenced unsorted. TCRdb analysed the 5' RACE reads with MiXCR anew, one entry per CDR3 protein. The sample contains some 110,000 distinct CDR3 sequences, more than 9% of which appear only once. The input for sequencing was PBMCs, taken at follow-up. The source of these receptors is a male donor with early-stage non-small cell lung cancer.

The gene calls are TRBV7-3 and TRBJ1-6, with unresolved D. Trimming stripped 5 bases from V and 4 bases from J, with 12 bases between. Per germline, CDR1 SGHTA and CDR2 FQGTGA. The CDR3 loop spans 15 amino acids. CDR3 sequence reads: CASSPDNQYNSPLHF. CDR3 sequence (DNA): TGTGCCAGCAGCCCCGACAATCAGTATAATTCACCCCTCCACTTT.

This clonotype was recorded at least ten times. This chain uses TRBV18 with TRBJ1-4; a weak D match, TRBD1 (5 bases). V was pared by 0 bases and J by 0 bases, with 8 bases between. The CDR3 runs 16 residues. Germline loops: CDR1 KGHSH, CDR2 LQKENI. CDR3 sequence (DNA): TGTGCCAGCTCACCACCGGGACCTGCAACTAATGAAAAACTGTTTTTT. Translating gives CASSPPGPATNEKLFF.

This clonotype was seen many times. The CDR3 region is CASSHTDGKINEKLFF. CDR3 bases: TGTGCCAGCAGCCACACGGACGGAAAGATTAATGAAAAACTGTTTTTT. This chain uses TRBV7-9 with TRBJ1-4; D not resolved. The CDR3 contains 16 residues. Germline values: CDR1 SEHNR, CDR2 FQNEAQ (reference sequence). V was trimmed by 5 bases and J by 4 bases, leaving 17 bases between them.

This clonotype has only a few counts. The chain carries TRBV5-4 and TRBJ2-5; D is undetermined. Germline lookup yields CDR1 SGHNT and CDR2 YYREEE (reference sequence). The V gene lost 4 bases and the J gene lost 2 bases, with 6 bases spanning the gap. CDR3 length: 12 residues. CDR3 protein: CASSLDQETQYF. For the CDR3, the DNA is TGTGCCAGCAGCCTGGATCAAGAGACCCAGTACTTC.

This clonotype has only a few counts. This chain links TRBV2 with TRBJ1-1; D is possibly TRBD1 (6 bases). Germline CDR1 SNHLY, CDR2 FYNNEI. The V and J ends lost 1 base and 11 bases respectively, with 11 bases between them. This CDR3 has 12 residues. The CDR3 protein is CASSEGGASAFF. CDR3 coding DNA: TGTGCCAGCAGTGAAGGGGGGGCCTCTGCTTTCTTT.

V is TRBV5-1 and J is TRBJ2-7; 8 nucleotides agree with TRBD1. The ends lost 2 bases at V and 6 bases at J; junction bases unmatched: 10. CDR1 and CDR2 from the germline V gene are SGHRS and YFSETQ. CDR3 length: 15 residues. CDR3 region: CASSFSPDRGGEQYF. DNA for the CDR3: TGCGCCAGCAGCTTTTCTCCAGACAGGGGAGGCGAGCAGTACTTC. The full variable domain, its missing parts supplied by reference TRBV5-1 and TRBJ2-7, is KAGVTQTPRYLIKTRGQQVTLSCSPISGHRSVSWYQQTPGQGLQFLFEYFSETQRNKGNFPGRFSGRQFSNSRSEMNVSTLELGDSALYLCASSFSPDRGGEQYFGPGTRLTVT.

The chain has TRBV12-3 or TRBV12-4 and TRBJ1-2; 11 nucleotides line up with TRBD1. V shed 4 bases, J shed 5 bases, and the junction held 6 bases outside the gene matches. This CDR3 has 15 residues. The CDR3 coding sequence is TGTGCCAGCAGTTCCCCCGGGACAGGGGGTTATGGCTACACCTTC. This codes for CASSSPGTGGYGYTF.

This chain uses TRBV5-1 with TRBJ1-1; D is possibly TRBD1 (6 bases). CDR1 is SGHRS, CDR2 YFSETQ, per germline. Trimming shortened V by 0 bases and J by 2 bases, and 11 bases separated the two germline ends. The CDR3 has 15 amino acids. Written as DNA, the CDR3 is TGCGCCAGCAGCTTGGTACAGGGTGAAAACACTGAAGCTTTCTTT. It codes for CASSLVQGENTEAFF.

This clonotype was observed a few times. The rearrangement joins TRBV7-9 to TRBJ1-1, with D unresolved. Germline V lookup: CDR1 SEHNR, CDR2 FQNEAQ (reference sequence). V lost 0 bases to trimming and J lost 0 bases, with 8 bases between them. This CDR3 is 15 amino acids long. In nucleotides, the CDR3 is TGTGCCAGCAGCTTAGCCGTCTCCTTGAACACTGAAGCTTTCTTT. It specifies CASSLAVSLNTEAFF.

This clonotype was recorded at least ten times. The V gene is TRBV5-1, the J gene TRBJ2-3; no definite D call. The CDR3 runs 18 residues. CDR1 is SGHRS and CDR2 is YFSETQ in the germline V gene. The germline V and J ends were trimmed by 0 bases and 2 bases, with 19 bases remaining between them. The CDR3 reads CASSLVGLDTISTDTQYF. The CDR3, as DNA: TGCGCCAGCAGCTTGGTGGGTCTCGACACGATTTCCACAGATACGCAGTATTTT.

A few counts support this clonotype. V and J are TRBV4-1 and TRBJ1-1, with 12 bases identical to TRBD1. This CDR3 has 17 amino acids. Germline CDR1 and CDR2: MGHRA and YSYEKL. The junction had 8 bases not matched to a gene; V was cut back by 4 bases and J by 2 bases. Here the CDR3 reads CASSLTGTGGVNTEAFF. CDR3 DNA: TGCGCCAGCAGCCTTACCGGGACAGGGGGCGTTAACACTGAAGCTTTCTTT.

This clonotype was counted only a few times. CDR3 loop: CASSWGAKQPQHF. The CDR3 DNA reads as TGTGCCAGCAGTTGGGGCGCCAAGCAGCCCCAGCATTTT. The V gene is TRBV27, the J gene TRBJ1-5; TRBD1 might be the D (5 bases). The CDR3 extends over 13 amino acids. V was pared by 4 bases and J by 7 bases, with 11 bases between. Per the germline V gene, CDR1 is MNHEY and CDR2 is SMNVEV (reference sequence).

The V and J genes are TRBV20-1 and TRBJ2-3, with D possibly TRBD2 on 6 matching bases. V was cut by 7 bases and J by 1 base, with 18 bases left in between. Germline V gene sequence: CDR1 DFQATT, CDR2 SNEGSKA (reference sequence). The CDR3 spans 15 residues. CDR3 residues: CSVPEGGVGTDTQYF. In DNA form, the CDR3 reads TGCAGTGTACCAGAGGGAGGTGTCGGCACAGATACGCAGTATTTT.

This clonotype was seen ten or more times. The chain couples TRBV10-3 to TRBJ2-1; 7 nucleotides align to TRBD1. Germline CDR1 is ENHRY and CDR2 is SYGVKD. The CDR3 is made up of 13 amino acids. Germline trimming cut 9 bases from V and 5 bases from J; bases unmatched to any gene: 7. CDR3 region: CAMAGGMDNEQFF. Written as DNA, the CDR3 is TGTGCCATGGCAGGGGGTATGGACAATGAGCAGTTCTTC.

This clonotype was seen many times. The genes are TRBV2 and TRBJ2-5; D uncertain. This CDR3 is 10 amino acids long. Germline V lookup: CDR1 SNHLY, CDR2 FYNNEI. Trimming shortened V by 6 bases and J by 2 bases, and 1 base separated the two germline ends. The CDR3 nucleotides are TGTGCCAGCAGACAAGAGACCCAGTACTTC. The encoded protein is CASRQETQYF.

This clonotype was observed at least ten times. The chain is built from TRBV10-1 and TRBJ2-5; D uncertain. The CDR3 runs to 14 residues. V was pared by 3 bases and J by 5 bases, with 13 bases between. Germline-derived CDR1 and CDR2 are WNHNN and SYGVQD (reference sequence). The DNA of the CDR3 is TGCGCCAGCAGTGATACCCAGGCCCGGGAGACCCAGTACTTC. It specifies CASSDTQARETQYF.

With respect to this clonotype: An end of the junction differs from the germline gene, which may be a read error. The chain uses TRBV6-1 and TRBJ2-3; tentative D call: TRBD2 (6 bases). CDR1 and CDR2 (germline): MNHNS, SASEGT. CDR3 size: 15 residues. CDR3 residues: CASREPGEARDTQYF. As DNA, the CDR3 is TGTGCCAGCCGTGAACCCGGGGAGGCTCGAGATACGCAGTATTTT.

In DNA, the CDR3 is TGTGCCAGCAGTTTAGCGCTGGGCCGCTGGGAGCAGTTCTTC. Amino acids: CASSLALGRWEQFF. V gene TRBV12-3 or TRBV12-4 combines with J gene TRBJ2-1; D unclear. The ends were cut back, 0 bases at V and 10 bases at J, with 13 bases in the middle. The CDR3 spans 14 residues.

This clonotype was detected ten times or more. CDR3 sequence: CASRTGGTGNQPQHF. The CDR3 bases are TGTGCCAGCAGGACGGGGGGCACGGGCAATCAGCCCCAGCATTTT. V and J are TRBV28 and TRBJ1-5; tentative D call: TRBD1 (6 bases). This CDR3 has 15 amino acids. The germline V gene has CDR1 MDHEN and CDR2 SYDVKM. Trimming left V 6 bases short and J 2 bases short, with 14 bases between.

This clonotype was recorded only once. The chain uses TRBV11-3 and TRBJ2-3; 8 bases agree with TRBD1. The ends lost 4 bases at V and 2 bases at J; junction bases unmatched: 8. This CDR3 spans 16 amino acids. From germline, CDR1 is SGHNT and CDR2 YENEEA. The CDR3 is CASSSGQGRVTDTQYF. The DNA of the CDR3 is TGTGCCAGCAGCTCCGGACAGGGACGGGTCACAGATACGCAGTATTTT.

V usage is TRBV20-1 and J usage is TRBJ1-2, with D hard to call. This CDR3 comprises 13 residues. Trimming stripped 1 base from V and 2 bases from J, with 8 bases between. From germline, CDR1 is DFQATT and CDR2 SNEGSKA (reference sequence). The CDR3 DNA reads TGCAGTGCTAGAGGAAAGGCCAACTATGGCTACACCTTC. Translating it yields CSARGKANYGYTF.

The CDR3 is CASSLGQGATYEQYF. The CDR3 nucleotides read TGTGCCAGCAGCTTAGGACAGGGGGCAACCTACGAGCAGTACTTC. The V and J genes are TRBV5-5 and TRBJ2-7; 11 nucleotides align to TRBD1. CDR1 is SGHKS and CDR2 is YYEKEE in the germline V gene (reference sequence). The CDR3 length is 15 residues. V shed 2 bases, J shed 2 bases, and the junction held 3 bases outside the gene matches.

The V call is TRBV18, the J call TRBJ2-6; no firm D call. CDR3 length: 17 amino acids. V was trimmed by 3 bases and J by 0 bases, leaving 12 bases between them. Germline CDR1 KGHSH, CDR2 LQKENI. CDR3 in DNA: TGTGCCAGCTCACCGACCCTCCCGTACTCTGGGGCCAACGTCCTGACTTTC. It yields the protein CASSPTLPYSGANVLTF.

The chain carries TRBV7-2 and TRBJ2-1, with D perhaps matching TRBD2 (6 bases). V gave up 3 bases and J gave up 6 bases, with 18 bases separating them. This CDR3 comprises 16 residues. Germline loops: CDR1 SGHTA, CDR2 FQGNSA. This chain's CDR3 is CASSLPGLPPSNEQFF. CDR3 coding DNA: TGTGCCAGCAGCTTGCCGGGACTGCCCCCCTCCAATGAGCAGTTCTTC.

This clonotype occurred many times. The chain joins TRBV29-1 to TRBJ2-3; D possibly corresponds to TRBD2 (6 bases). V was shortened by 2 bases and J by 2 bases, with 8 bases between the two germline ends. This CDR3 spans 13 amino acids. Germline V gene lookup returns CDR1 SQVTM and CDR2 ANQGSEA. CDR3 protein: CSVERDSTDTQYF. CDR3 sequence (DNA): TGCAGCGTTGAACGGGACTCCACAGATACGCAGTATTTT.

This sequence joins TRBV9 and TRBJ2-3, with D uncertain. CDR1 and CDR2 (germline): SGDLS, YYNGEE. The length of the CDR3 is 16 residues. V was trimmed by 0 bases and J by 2 bases, leaving 13 bases between them. CDR3 DNA sequence: TGTGCCAGCAGCGTAGGATTGGTTACTGTCACAGATACGCAGTATTTT. This encodes CASSVGLVTVTDTQYF.

This clonotype was seen many times. The chain couples TRBV7-9 to TRBJ1-6; no firm D call. CDR1 SEHNR and CDR2 FQNEAQ come from the germline V gene (reference sequence). The CDR3 runs 15 residues. Trimming took 1 base from V and 5 from J, leaving 9 bases between them. CDR3 protein: CASSLGGADNSPLHF. CDR3 bases: TGTGCCAGCAGCTTAGGCGGCGCAGATAATTCACCCCTCCACTTT.

The V and J genes are TRBV15 and TRBJ2-3; 8 bases match TRBD1. The ends lost 4 bases at V and 7 bases at J; junction bases unmatched: 4. The CDR3 runs 13 residues. Germline V gene sequence: CDR1 LNHNV, CDR2 YYDKDF (reference sequence). The CDR3 DNA reads as TGTGCCACCAGCAAGACAGGGGAAAATACGCAGTATTTT. Translated, it gives CATSKTGENTQYF.

The V gene is TRBV11-2, the J gene TRBJ1-5, with a weak D call TRBD1 (6 bases). This CDR3 has 14 amino acids. Germline values: CDR1 SGHAT, CDR2 FQNNGV. The V end was cut by 3 bases, the J end by 4 bases, with 10 bases between. As DNA, the CDR3 is TGTGCCAGCAGCTTGGGACACCTAAATCAGCCCCAGCATTTT. Residues: CASSLGHLNQPQHF.

This clonotype has ten or more counts. This chain connects TRBV25-1 to TRBJ1-2; D call uncertain. CDR1 and CDR2 from the germline V gene are MGHDK and SYGVNS. The CDR3 has 14 residues. The germline V and J ends were trimmed by 3 bases and 6 bases, with 14 bases remaining between them. The chain's CDR3 is CASSDPGRFHGYTF. DNA of the CDR3: TGTGCCAGCAGTGATCCCGGTCGATTCCATGGCTACACCTTC.